The 2 T cell receptor beta chains in this list originate from one sample, sequenced in a study of cytomegalovirus exposure and HLA in healthy donors. Vbeta (60) and Jbeta (13) primers were used in the PCR. Only in-frame clones appear in the TCRdb table, and some are missing; sequencing was by immunoSEQ multiplex PCR. Of 170,000 or so clones in the sample, approximately 88% were seen once. The sample comprised PBMCs. These receptors originate from a boy aged 2 to 9 in good health and CMV-seronegative.

About this clone: In the same sample, other DNA sequences code for this CDR3. The gene calls are TRBV28 and TRBJ2-7, with D maybe TRBD1 (5 bases). V was cut by 5 bases and J by 2 bases, with 16 bases left in between. The CDR3 totals 15 residues. Germline CDR1 and CDR2: MDHEN and SYDVKM. The CDR3: CASSPLGQGTYEQYF. CDR3 nucleotides: TGTGCCAGCAGTCCACTCGGCCAGGGTACCTACGAGCAGTACTTC.

The CDR3: CASSGTSYNEQFF. For the CDR3, the DNA is TGTGCCAGCTCCGGGACTAGTTACAATGAGCAGTTCTTC. The chain combines TRBV7-9 with TRBJ2-1, with 8 bases aligning to TRBD2. The CDR3 contains 13 residues. V trimming: 8 bases; J trimming: 4 bases; junction bases outside the gene matches: 4. CDR1 is SEHNR and CDR2 is FQNEAQ in the germline V gene (reference sequence). The variable domain in full, with the rest retrieved from reference TRBV7-9 and TRBJ2-1, is DTGVSQNPRHKITKRGQNVTFRCDPISEHNRLYWYRQTLGQGPEFLTYFQNEAQLEKSRLLSDRFSAERPKGSFSTLEIQRTEQGDSAMYLCASSGTSYNEQFFGPGTRLTVL.